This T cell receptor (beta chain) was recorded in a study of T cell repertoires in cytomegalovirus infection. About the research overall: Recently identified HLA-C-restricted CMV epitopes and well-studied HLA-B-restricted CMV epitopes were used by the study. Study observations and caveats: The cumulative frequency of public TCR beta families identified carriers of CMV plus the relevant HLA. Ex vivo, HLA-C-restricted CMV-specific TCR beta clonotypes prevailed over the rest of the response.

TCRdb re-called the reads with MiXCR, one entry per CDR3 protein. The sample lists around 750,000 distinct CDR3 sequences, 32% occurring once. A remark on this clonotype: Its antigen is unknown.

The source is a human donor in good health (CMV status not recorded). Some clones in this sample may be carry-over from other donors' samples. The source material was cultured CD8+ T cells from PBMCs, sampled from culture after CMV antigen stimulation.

CDR3 region: CASSRGDLRTDTQYF. CDR3 nucleotides: TGTGCCAGCAGCAGAGGGGATTTGAGGACAGATACGCAGTATTTT. J is TRBJ2-3 and V is TRBV7-9; D may match TRBD1 or TRBD2 (5 bases each). Germline-derived CDR1 and CDR2 are SEHNR and FQNEAQ (reference sequence). V was clipped by 5 bases and J by 3 bases, with 15 bases between them. There are 15 residues in the CDR3.